The clone carrying this T cell receptor (beta chain) was found many times. Its antigen is not identified. One junction end disagrees with the germline gene, perhaps due to a read error. The CDR3 has 11 residues. The germline gives CDR1 MDHEN, CDR2 SYDVKM. This entry belongs to a study of spatial heterogeneity in lung cancer. Each TCR cDNA molecule bore a unique molecular identifier. One entry per CDR3 protein, called by TCRdb with MiXCR from the 5' RACE reads. This sample has approximately 40,000 distinct CDR3 sequences; around 5.5% occur once, and the top ten carry 25% to 30%. Regarding time point: sample taken at primary tumor resection. No cells were sorted before sequencing. The whole RNA sequenced was extracted from tumor, nontumor lung or frozen PBMC. Study observations and caveats: The study found ubiquitous expanded tumor TCRs in blood more at resection than follow-up.

The chain joins TRBV28 to TRBJ1-1; D is unresolved. This receptor was taken from a female donor with early-stage non-small cell lung cancer. The sample here was PBMCs, taken at surgery. The chain's CDR3 is CASLAISLIIF. CDR3 DNA sequence: TGTGCCAGCTTAGCGATTAGTTTAATCATCTTT.